The clone carrying this T cell receptor (beta chain) was counted between two and nine times. Its target is not known. TCRdb fed the 5' RACE reads into MiXCR, producing one record per CDR3 protein. The data show hundreds of thousands of distinct CDR3 sequences, roughly 13% seen once. This entry comes from a study of T cells after yellow fever vaccination. Points from the study as a whole: At 96% for CD4 and 70% to 90% for CD8, most primary-vaccination clones showed up again after the booster.

This clonotype was obtained from a man aged 25 to 40 who received the YFV17D yellow fever vaccine. The source was PBMCs, collected on the day of the yellow fever booster vaccination.

CDR3 region: CASSEVWDNQPQHF. DNA for the CDR3: TGTGCCAGCAGTGAAGTGTGGGACAATCAGCCCCAGCATTTT. The chain employs TRBV6-1 and TRBJ1-5, with D unresolved. V dropped 1 base and J dropped 3 bases, with 7 bases sitting between them. Germline V lookup: CDR1 MNHNS, CDR2 SASEGT. This CDR3 is built from 14 residues.